This T cell receptor beta chain emerged from a study of T cells in Graves' hyperthyroidism and ophthalmopathy (dated by TCRdb to the late 2010s). A note on the overall study: Peripheral blood was sampled at the time of initial diagnosis, prior to any treatment. To identify distinguishing TCR V-J signatures, a discovery cohort of 100 patients was used, comprising 40 to 45 with Graves' ophthalmopathy and around 57 with stable Graves' hyperthyroidism. The paper reports TCR Vbeta CDR3 sequencing of more than 120 peripheral blood samples: 43 ophthalmopathy, fewer than 80 hyperthyroidism and approximately 17 progressor patients. Thyroid tissue and blood T-cell repertoires from several Graves' hyperthyroidism patients were also compared in the study. Following sampling, methimazole starting at 30 mg daily was given to hyperthyroidism patients, and high-dose intravenous methylprednisolone was given to ophthalmopathy patients. The roughly 100 discovery patients were randomly divided into training and test sets at a 7:3 ratio. Whether ophthalmopathy could be predicted prospectively was tested in an independent validation cohort made up of some 20 hyperthyroidism patients plus 17 patients who later progressed to ophthalmopathy.

V lost 3 bases and J lost 3 bases, and the count of bases not matched to a germline gene is 6. There are 16 amino acids in the CDR3, from cysteine to phenylalanine inclusive. This entry keeps only the CDR3 DNA: 48 bases, framed from base 1. The germline V gene (reference sequence) gives CDR1 as SGHNT and CDR2 as YYREEE. This clonotype has just a few counts. What this receptor recognizes is not known. No much larger clonotype is one base removed from it; base qualities were not supplied. Results and caveats for the whole study, not just this receptor: A model built on a 13 V-J signature distinguished ophthalmopathy from stable hyperthyroidism, reaching about 88% sensitivity and about 81% specificity in cross-validation and 80%/75% in testing. In validation, the model predicted progression to ophthalmopathy a median of roughly six months before onset, with around 70% sensitivity and 72.22% specificity. Most expanded thyroid clonotypes (frequency above 0.001) were also found in blood, which suggests that blood repertoires may mirror thyroid immune responses. No statistical method was used to set the sample size in advance, and investigators knew the group allocation.

The TCR beta CDR3 regions were amplified from RNA transcripts. The first round of RT-PCR for the TCR CDR3 was performed with the HTBI primer set and the Qiagen OneStep RT-PCR kit. A second multiplex PCR round built the libraries, followed by size selection and purification. Libraries were sequenced paired-end with 100 bp reads on an Illumina HiSeq2000. The paper's data handling went like this. SOAPnuke was used to process the raw data, with reads discarded if the reads contained adapters or uncalled bases, had a mean Phred below 15, or lacked an exact constant-primer or identifier match. COPE v1.2.5 was used to merge the high-quality paired reads, and each unique nucleotide sequence was defined as a clonotype. Clonotypes were aligned to IMGT TRBV, TRBD and TRBJ reference segments using MiTCR v1.1. The analysis included only V-J combinations with a frequency above 0.0001, which together covered over 98% of the repertoires. A TCS score was defined as the ratio between F50 (clonal expansion) and ExV (chaos), using BLOSUM62-based TCRdist between CDR3 peptides within each V-J. Welch's t-statistics and random forest reduced roughly 540 V-J features to some 14, which were used in a naive Bayes classifier (R e1071). The public reads were reprocessed in TCRdb via fastp at Q25 and MiXCR, keeping in-frame beta chains. Entries that share a CDR3 protein sequence are merged under the most common genes and DNA. Clone size and V and J calls follow TCRdb, not the original study. Here the sample has fewer than 500,000 distinct CDR3 sequences; 14% to 15% occur a single time. Less than 15% of the sample rests with the top ten.

In the ophthalmopathy patients, disease was moderately to severely active, with a Clinical Activity Score of 3 or more, a NOSPECS grade of 4 or more, and a duration of less than 3 months. Patients with uncontrolled infections, other autoimmune diseases, pregnancy or lactation were excluded. Diagnoses relied on clinical symptoms, serum thyroxine and TRAb, thyroid ultrasound and orbital computed tomography. PBMCs were isolated from more than 8 ml of fresh peripheral blood by Ficoll-Paque density gradient centrifugation. Total RNA was extracted with Trizol reagent, and quality was checked on an Agilent 2100 Bioanalyzer.

The sequenced sample consisted of blood. Rearrangement joined TRBV5-4 to TRBJ2-2, with 9 bases in between that match TRBD2. The receptor comes from a man aged 18-30 years with Graves' ophthalmopathy. The CDR3 is CASSSGTSRDTGELFF. The nucleotides are TGTGCCAGCAGCTCCGGGACTAGCCGGGACACCGGGGAGCTGTTTTTT.